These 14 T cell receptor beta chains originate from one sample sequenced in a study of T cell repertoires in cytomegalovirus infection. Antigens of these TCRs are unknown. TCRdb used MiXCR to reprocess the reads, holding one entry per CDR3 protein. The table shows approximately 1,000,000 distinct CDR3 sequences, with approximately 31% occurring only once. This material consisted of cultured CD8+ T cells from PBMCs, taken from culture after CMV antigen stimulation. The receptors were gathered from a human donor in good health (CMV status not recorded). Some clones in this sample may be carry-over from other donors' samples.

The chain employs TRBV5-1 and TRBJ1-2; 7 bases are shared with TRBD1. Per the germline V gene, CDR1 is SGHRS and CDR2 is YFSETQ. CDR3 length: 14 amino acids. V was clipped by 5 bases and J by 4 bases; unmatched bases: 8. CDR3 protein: CASSLTGTFYGYTF. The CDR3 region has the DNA TGCGCCAGCAGTTTGACAGGGACTTTCTATGGCTACACCTTC.

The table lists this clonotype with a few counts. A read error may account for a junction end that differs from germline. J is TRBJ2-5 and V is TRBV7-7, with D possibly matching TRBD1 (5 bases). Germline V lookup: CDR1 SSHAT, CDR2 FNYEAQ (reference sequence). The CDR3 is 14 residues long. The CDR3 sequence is CASSPSGLVETQYF. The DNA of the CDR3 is TGTGCTAGCAGCCCCTCAGGGTTGGTAGAGACCCAGTACTTC. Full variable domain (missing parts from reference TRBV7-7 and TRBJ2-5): GAGVSQSPRYKVTKRGQDVTLRCDPISSHATLYWYQQALGQGPEFLTYFNYEAQPDKSGLPSDRFSAERPEGSISTLTIQRTEQRDSAMYRCASSPSGLVETQYFGPGTRLLVL.

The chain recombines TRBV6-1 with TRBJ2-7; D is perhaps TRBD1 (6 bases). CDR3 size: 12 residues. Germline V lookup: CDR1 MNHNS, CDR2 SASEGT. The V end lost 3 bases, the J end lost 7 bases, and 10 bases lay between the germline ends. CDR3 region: CASSDRGREQYV. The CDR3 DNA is TGTGCCAGCAGTGACAGGGGTCGGGAGCAGTACGTC.

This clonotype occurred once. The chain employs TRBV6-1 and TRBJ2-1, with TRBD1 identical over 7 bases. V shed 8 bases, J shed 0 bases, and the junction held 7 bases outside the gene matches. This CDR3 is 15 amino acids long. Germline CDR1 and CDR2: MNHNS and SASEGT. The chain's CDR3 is CASVTGISSYNEQFF. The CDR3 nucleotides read TGTGCCAGCGTGACAGGGATTAGCTCCTACAATGAGCAGTTCTTC.

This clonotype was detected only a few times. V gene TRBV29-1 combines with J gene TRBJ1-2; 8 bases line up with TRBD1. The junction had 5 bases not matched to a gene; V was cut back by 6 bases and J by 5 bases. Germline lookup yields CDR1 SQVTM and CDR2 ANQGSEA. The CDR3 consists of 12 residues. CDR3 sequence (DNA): TGCAGCGTCGACAGGGGCTTATATGGCTACACCTTC. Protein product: CSVDRGLYGYTF. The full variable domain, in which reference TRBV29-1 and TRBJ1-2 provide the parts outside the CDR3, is SAVISQKPSRDICQRGTSLTIQCQVDSQVTMMFWYRQQPGQSLTLIATANQGSEATYESGFVIDKFPISRPNLTFSTLTVSNMSPEDSSIYLCSVDRGLYGYTFGSGTRLTVV.

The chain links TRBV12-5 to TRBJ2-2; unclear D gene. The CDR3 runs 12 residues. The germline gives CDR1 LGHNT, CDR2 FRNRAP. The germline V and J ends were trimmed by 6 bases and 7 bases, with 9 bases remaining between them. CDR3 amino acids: CASGVGRGELFF. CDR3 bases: TGTGCTAGTGGGGTCGGCCGCGGGGAGCTGTTTTTT.

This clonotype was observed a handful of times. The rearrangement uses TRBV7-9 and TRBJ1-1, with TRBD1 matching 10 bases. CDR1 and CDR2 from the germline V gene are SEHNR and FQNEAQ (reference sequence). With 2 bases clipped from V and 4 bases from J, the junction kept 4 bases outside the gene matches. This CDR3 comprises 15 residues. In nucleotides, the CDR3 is TGTGCCAGCAGCTTACTAGGGGACAGGGGCACTGAAGCTTTCTTT. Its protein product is CASSLLGDRGTEAFF.

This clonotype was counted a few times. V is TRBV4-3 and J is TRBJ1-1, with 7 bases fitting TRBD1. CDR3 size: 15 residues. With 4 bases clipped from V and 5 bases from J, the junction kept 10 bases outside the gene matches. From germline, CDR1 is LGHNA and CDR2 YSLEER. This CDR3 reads CASSRSKGAMTEAFF. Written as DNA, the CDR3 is TGCGCCAGCAGCCGTAGTAAGGGGGCGATGACTGAAGCTTTCTTT.

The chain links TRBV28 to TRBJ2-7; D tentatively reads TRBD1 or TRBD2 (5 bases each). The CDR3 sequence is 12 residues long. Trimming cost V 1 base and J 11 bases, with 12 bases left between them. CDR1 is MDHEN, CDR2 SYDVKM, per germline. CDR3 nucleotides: TGTGCCAGCAGTTTATCGGGACGGGTGAAGTACGTC. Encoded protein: CASSLSGRVKYV.

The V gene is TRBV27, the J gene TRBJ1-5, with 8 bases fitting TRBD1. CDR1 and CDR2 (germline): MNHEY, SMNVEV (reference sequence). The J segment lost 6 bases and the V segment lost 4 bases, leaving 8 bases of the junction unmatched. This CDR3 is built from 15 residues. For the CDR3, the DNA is TGTGCCAGCAGTTCCCAGGGGGCGGTTGGTCAGCCCCAGCATTTT. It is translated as CASSSQGAVGQPQHF.

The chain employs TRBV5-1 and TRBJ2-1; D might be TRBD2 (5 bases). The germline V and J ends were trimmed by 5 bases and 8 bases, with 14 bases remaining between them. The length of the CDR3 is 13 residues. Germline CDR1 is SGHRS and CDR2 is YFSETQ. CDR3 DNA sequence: TGCGCCAGCAGACTGGCTAGCATGGATGAGCAGTTCTTC. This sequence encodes CASRLASMDEQFF.

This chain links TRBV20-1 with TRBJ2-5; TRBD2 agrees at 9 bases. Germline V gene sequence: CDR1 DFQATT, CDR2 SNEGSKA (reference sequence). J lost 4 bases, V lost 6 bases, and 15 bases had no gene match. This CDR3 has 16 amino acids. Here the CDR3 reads CSANLGGGAPPETQYF. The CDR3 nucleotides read TGCAGTGCCAACCTAGGCGGGGGGGCCCCTCCAGAGACCCAGTACTTC.

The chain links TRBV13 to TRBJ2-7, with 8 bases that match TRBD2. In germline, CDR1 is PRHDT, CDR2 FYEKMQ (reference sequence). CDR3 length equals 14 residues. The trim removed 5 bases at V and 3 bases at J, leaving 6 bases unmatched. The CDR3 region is CASSPFGGDYEQYF. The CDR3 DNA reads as TGTGCCAGCAGCCCCTTCGGGGGGGACTACGAGCAGTACTTC.

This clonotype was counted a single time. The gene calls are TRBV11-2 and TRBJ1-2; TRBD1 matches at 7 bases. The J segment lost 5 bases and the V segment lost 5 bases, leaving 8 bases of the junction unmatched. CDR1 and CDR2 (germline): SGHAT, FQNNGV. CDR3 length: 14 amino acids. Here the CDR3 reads CASSQGQEEYGYTF. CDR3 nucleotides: TGTGCCAGCAGCCAAGGACAGGAAGAATATGGCTACACCTTC.